This TCR beta chain was sequenced during a study of blood T cell repertoires in COVID-19 (dated by TCRdb to 2020 to 2021). Study-level background: Samples from collaborators originated in the United States, Italy and Spain and spanned both the acute and convalescent phases of COVID-19. The material from the prospective study consisted of cDNA or gDNA derived from T cells, B-cell-depleted T cells, or PBMCs. The dataset comprised deeply sampled blood TCRbeta repertoires from subjects exposed to, actively infected with, or recovered from COVID-19. The repertoires were made available in a free public database intended to serve as a resource for research on the immune response to SARS-CoV-2. Samples came from the ongoing ImmuneRACE study (first 160 participants) plus 1,254 subjects from 6 global collaborators. The sample metadata nearly always contained a de-identified subject ID, COVID-19 status, age in years and sex. Where available, HLA class I and class II types were obtained from metadata supplied by the sample provider rather than from assay-based typing. Here is what the overall study found, with its caveats: The quantity of clinical and demographic metadata differed by source and by participant and was supplied without curation.

The collaborating institutions used their own protocols to collect whole blood in K2EDTA tubes. Collaborator samples were shipped for TCRbeta analysis as frozen whole blood, isolated PBMCs, or DNA extracted from either sample type. The immunoSEQ Assay, a bias-controlled multiplex PCR, was used to amplify TCRbeta CDR3 regions from genomic DNA. For the original study's pipeline: The number of nucleated cells in each sample was estimated from the amplification of reference gene primers within the assay. Sequence reads were collapsed and filtered to measure the absolute abundance of every unique TCRbeta CDR3 rearrangement. Productive Simpson clonality was computed per sample as the square root of Simpson's diversity index over productive rearrangements. Drawn from immuneACCESS, this table holds only the in-frame rearrangements with V and J called that TCRdb kept. Clones are partly lost; checked studies trace under half to an unresolved V gene and leave the rest unexplained. That table is the source of V, J and clone size, and D and trimming were worked out from the DNA. Across this sample there are over 200,000 clones, with about 89% seen only once. The ten largest clones capture about 4.8% of the sample.

This clone was seen only once. Its antigen specificity is not known. Base qualities are not provided; no much larger clone lies one nucleotide away. CDR1 and CDR2 are read off the germline V gene as SGDLS and YYNGEE. After removal of 4 bases from V and 9 bases from J, the junction retains 10 bases not matched to a gene. The CDR3 holds 14 amino acids from the cysteine to the phenylalanine. Of all the DNA, just the CDR3 is kept, 42 bases in frame from base 1. Source material: peripheral blood. The sequence joins TRBV9 to TRBJ2-1, with 7 middle bases fitting TRBD2. The origin of this receptor is a woman in her thirties or forties with acute or convalescent COVID-19. The sequence in DNA is TGTGCCAGCAGCCGGGACTATGCTCAGGGTGAGCAGTTCTTC. Its product reads: CASSRDYAQGEQFF. Joined to the reference TRBV9 and TRBJ2-1 proteins, this CDR3 gives the full variable domain: DSGVTQTPKHLITATGQRVTLRCSPRSGDLSVYWYQQSLDQGLQFLIQYYNGEERAKGNILERFSAQQFPDLHSELNLSSLELGDSALYFCASSRDYAQGEQFFGPGTRLTVL.